The entry below gives a single T cell receptor beta chain sequence along with its context. This entry is derived from a study of T cells in tuberculosis. Study details: T cells were selected with CD1B tetramers loaded with glucose monomycolate.

After thawing and overnight rest, PBMC were stained with GMM-loaded CD1B tetramer, viability dye and anti-CD3 for sorting. CD1B tetramers were loaded with Rhodococcus equi-derived C32 glucose monomycolate. Before cryopreservation, the sorted PBMC lost their CD14-expressing monocytes. About 100,000 tetramer-negative cells were sorted from each donor. Chain pairing is unknown; alpha and beta were sequenced separately. Profiled with immunoSEQ multiplex PCR; TCRdb holds only in-frame clones, not every one. The sample consists of 55,000 to 65,000 clones, around 81% of them appearing once. CDR3 length: 14 residues. The V end was cut by 2 bases, the J end by 5 bases, with 12 bases between. Germline values: CDR1 MNHEY, CDR2 SVGAGI.

The gene calls are TRBV6-5 and TRBJ1-1, with D tentatively TRBD1 (5 bases). This clonotype originated in an adult woman with latent tuberculosis. Material for sequencing was CD1b-GMM tetramer-negative cells sorted from PBMCs. CDR3 loop: CASSYGGTGTEAFF. CDR3 nucleotides: TGTGCCAGCAGTTACGGGGGGACGGGGACTGAAGCTTTCTTT.